The next 23 T cell receptor beta chains were all read from a single sample in a study of radiation and T cells in renal cell carcinoma (dated by TCRdb to the early 2020s). Libraries came from the immunoSEQ multiplex PCR assay. Not all clones reach the TCRdb copy of this immuneACCESS table, which keeps in-frame sequences only. Checked studies attribute under half of the gap to unresolved V genes and leave the rest unexplained. The table for this sample lists approximately 100,000 clones; approximately 86% of them were counted only once. The ten largest clonotypes hold roughly 8% of the sample. What this sample's time point label stands for: baseline pretreatment blood. What the treatment or condition label conveys for this sample: 15 Gy SBRT to primary tumor, nephrectomy 4 weeks later. The sample in question was blood, obtained from a patient whose treatment included radiotherapy and nephrectomy. These receptors were obtained from a man aged 50-60 years with renal cell carcinoma.

V gene TRBV7-2 combines with J gene TRBJ1-4, with 7 bases that match TRBD1. This CDR3 is built from 14 residues. V dropped 2 bases and J dropped 6; count of bases not matched to a gene: 3. From germline, CDR1 is SGHTA and CDR2 FQGNSA. The CDR3 here is CASSLRGPDEKLFF. The CDR3 DNA sequence: TGTGCCAGCAGCTTAAGGGGGCCGGATGAAAAACTGTTTTTT.

This sequence joins TRBV19 and TRBJ2-7, with 7 nucleotides matching TRBD2. Germline V gene lookup returns CDR1 LNHDA and CDR2 SQIVND (reference sequence). This CDR3 spans 12 amino acids. J lost 5 bases, V lost 4 bases, and 2 bases had no gene match. CDR3 amino acids: CASSRGTNEQYF. The CDR3 nucleotides are TGTGCCAGTAGTAGAGGGACTAACGAGCAGTACTTC.

A single count supports this clone. This chain links TRBV5-1 with TRBJ1-4, with 7 bases lining up with TRBD1. Germline assignment: CDR1 SGHRS and CDR2 YFSETQ. The CDR3 loop spans 16 amino acids. V trimming: 0 bases; J trimming: 0 bases; junction bases outside the gene matches: 2. The chain's CDR3 is CASSLAQGATNEKLFF. CDR3 bases: TGCGCCAGCAGCTTGGCTCAGGGGGCAACTAATGAAAAACTGTTTTTT.

The chain employs TRBV5-1 and TRBJ2-1; 14 bases are a match to TRBD2. CDR3 length equals 16 residues. Per the germline V gene, CDR1 is SGHRS and CDR2 is YFSETQ. Trimming took 4 bases from V and 5 from J; bases not matched to a gene: 5. The CDR3 DNA reads TGCGCCAGCAGCACCCTGACTAGCGGGAGGGACAATGAGCAGTTCTTC. Its translation: CASSTLTSGRDNEQFF.

This chain links TRBV19 with TRBJ2-7; 9 bases agree with TRBD2. J lost 2 bases, V lost 3 bases, and 5 bases had no gene match. The germline gives CDR1 LNHDA, CDR2 SQIVND (reference sequence). The CDR3 covers 15 residues. The CDR3 DNA reads as TGTGCCAGTAGTATCGGGACTAGCAGGACCTACGAGCAGTACTTC. It encodes CASSIGTSRTYEQYF.

The V gene is TRBV5-1, the J gene TRBJ2-3, with a tentative D call TRBD2 (5 bases). Trimming removed 4 bases from V and 6 bases from J, with 21 bases in between. CDR1 and CDR2 from the germline V gene are SGHRS and YFSETQ. The CDR3 loop spans 16 amino acids. Here the CDR3 DNA reads TGCGCCAGCAGCCCGGCAGAGGCGGGCCCAACGGATACGCAGTATTTT. This translates into CASSPAEAGPTDTQYF.

The V and J genes are TRBV6-5 and TRBJ1-3, with 7 nucleotides matching TRBD1. The CDR3 extends over 15 amino acids. Trimming at V came to 6 bases and at J to 0 bases, leaving 5 bases not matched to a gene. The V gene's germline CDR1 is MNHEY and CDR2 SVGAGI. Here the CDR3 reads CASRSTGDSGNTIYF. The CDR3 DNA is TGTGCCAGCAGGTCCACAGGGGACTCTGGAAACACCATATATTTT.

The chain joins TRBV30 to TRBJ1-2; 7 bases fit TRBD1. With V trimmed by 3 bases and J by 3 bases, 10 bases remained unmatched. The CDR3 extends over 15 amino acids. Germline lookup yields CDR1 GTSNPN and CDR2 SVGIG (reference sequence). Here the CDR3 DNA reads TGTGCCTGGAGCGCCGACAGGGCTGGGCACTATGGCTACACCTTC. This codes for CAWSADRAGHYGYTF.

The chain links TRBV30 to TRBJ2-3, with TRBD1 as a possible D gene (6 bases). V lost 3 bases to trimming and J lost 2 bases, with 12 bases between them. The length of the CDR3 is 14 residues. Per the germline V gene, CDR1 is GTSNPN and CDR2 is SVGIG (reference sequence). In nucleotides, the CDR3 is TGTGCCTGGAGGAAAACAGGGATCACAGATACGCAGTATTTT. Its protein is CAWRKTGITDTQYF.

The chain is built from TRBV5-4 and TRBJ2-1; 9 bases line up with TRBD2. The CDR3 consists of 14 residues. V was pared by 0 bases and J by 15 bases, with 10 bases of the junction left unmatched. Looked up from germline, CDR1 is SGHNT and CDR2 is YYREEE (reference sequence). The CDR3 protein is CASSLDSAGGPLFF. The CDR3 DNA sequence: TGTGCCAGCAGCTTGGATTCAGCGGGGGGACCTCTGTTCTTC.

This clone showed up just once. This chain joins TRBV5-4 and TRBJ1-4; tentative D call: TRBD1 (6 bases). Germline assignment: CDR1 SGHNT and CDR2 YYREEE (reference sequence). Deletions cut 2 bases from V and 3 bases from J, with 11 bases between. The CDR3 extends over 15 amino acids. The CDR3 region has the DNA TGTGCCAGCAGCTTATCAGGGGTTTCTAATGAAAAACTGTTTTTT. This sequence encodes CASSLSGVSNEKLFF.

This clone was counted between two and nine times. The chain couples TRBV6-6 to TRBJ1-5; TRBD1 matches at 8 bases. Germline trimming cut 5 bases from V and 6 bases from J; bases unmatched to any gene: 9. Germline CDR1 is MNHNY and CDR2 is SVGAGI (reference sequence). The CDR3 is made up of 15 amino acids. This CDR3 is CASSATGGGGQPQHF. The CDR3 nucleotides are TGTGCCAGCAGTGCTACAGGGGGAGGCGGTCAGCCCCAGCATTTT.

The chain employs TRBV9 and TRBJ1-5, with 9 bases lining up with TRBD1. The germline V gene has CDR1 SGDLS and CDR2 YYNGEE. The length of the CDR3 is 15 residues. Germline trimming cut 3 bases from V and 2 bases from J; bases unmatched to any gene: 3. The CDR3: CASSGGQGGNQPQHF. CDR3 nucleotide sequence: TGTGCCAGCAGCGGGGGACAGGGAGGCAATCAGCCCCAGCATTTT.

The J gene is TRBJ2-7, the V gene TRBV5-1; 7 nucleotides agree with TRBD1. From germline, CDR1 is SGHRS and CDR2 YFSETQ. After removal of 5 bases from V and 1 base from J, the junction contained 6 bases not matched to a gene. This CDR3 comprises 14 residues. CDR3 sequence reads: CASRQGQSSYEQYF. CDR3 coding DNA: TGCGCCAGCAGGCAGGGACAGTCTTCCTACGAGCAGTACTTC.

The V gene is TRBV7-2, the J gene TRBJ2-3, with 9 bases identical to TRBD2. Trimming cost V 1 base and J 0 bases; bases outside gene matches: 5. Germline CDR1 and CDR2: SGHTA and FQGNSA. The CDR3 spans 17 residues. CDR3 protein: CASSLVPSGVSTDTQYF. DNA for the CDR3: TGTGCCAGCAGCTTAGTGCCTAGCGGGGTAAGCACAGATACGCAGTATTTT.

This rearrangement joins TRBV4-2 to TRBJ1-3; D not certain. Germline V lookup: CDR1 LGHNA, CDR2 YNFKEQ. V gave up 0 bases and J gave up 1 base, with 10 bases separating them. This CDR3 comprises 16 residues. CDR3 DNA: TGTGCCAGCAGCCAAGAAGGGCCCGGGTCTGGAAACACCATATATTTT. Its translation is CASSQEGPGSGNTIYF.

The J gene is TRBJ2-7, the V gene TRBV28; D is undetermined. The germline gives CDR1 MDHEN, CDR2 SYDVKM. V gave up 5 bases and J gave up 5 bases, with 13 bases separating them. The CDR3 loop spans 13 amino acids. DNA of the CDR3: TGTGCCAGCAGTCCGACGGGCACGGACGAGCAGTACTTC. The encoded protein is CASSPTGTDEQYF.

The V call is TRBV5-1, the J call TRBJ2-7; 10 nucleotides match TRBD2. V lost 3 bases and J lost 3; bases outside the gene matches: 6. Germline values: CDR1 SGHRS, CDR2 YFSETQ. This CDR3 has 15 amino acids. The CDR3 DNA is TGCGCCAGCAGCTATCTAGCGGGGGAGAACTACGAGCAGTACTTC. It is translated as CASSYLAGENYEQYF.

The chain recombines TRBV7-8 with TRBJ1-5; unclear D gene. Germline CDR1 and CDR2: SGHVS and FQNEAQ. The V end lost 4 bases, the J end lost 9 bases, and 10 bases lay between the germline ends. The CDR3 loop spans 12 amino acids. Here the CDR3 DNA reads TGTGCCAGCAGCTCAAACAACGCGCCCCAGCATTTT. Amino acids: CASSSNNAPQHF.

The table lists this clone with a few counts. The chain uses TRBV5-4 and TRBJ1-2; the match to TRBD1 covers 11 bases. Germline lookup yields CDR1 SGHNT and CDR2 YYREEE (reference sequence). CDR3 length equals 12 residues. With 7 bases clipped from V and 6 bases from J, the junction kept 2 bases outside the gene matches. CDR3 amino acids: CASRTGGNGYTF. As DNA, the CDR3 is TGTGCCAGCCGGACAGGGGGCAATGGCTACACCTTC.

Points on this clone: This same CDR3 is encoded by further DNA sequences in the sample. The chain employs TRBV10-3 and TRBJ1-2, with no clear D. The germline V and J ends were trimmed by 3 bases and 2 bases, with 10 bases remaining between them. Germline CDR1 reads ENHRY; CDR2 reads SYGVKD. The CDR3 is 14 residues long. The CDR3 DNA follows: TGTGCCATCAGTGACGGGGAACTGAACTATGGCTACACCTTC. Translating it yields CAISDGELNYGYTF.

The V and J genes are TRBV28 and TRBJ2-3, with TRBD1 identical over 10 bases. In germline, CDR1 is MDHEN, CDR2 SYDVKM. The length of the CDR3 is 15 residues. Trimming removed 2 bases from V and 1 base from J; junction bases left unmatched: 0. The CDR3 reads CASSLGTGGTDTQYF. For the CDR3, the DNA is TGTGCCAGCAGTTTAGGGACAGGGGGCACAGATACGCAGTATTTT.

The chain uses TRBV5-1 and TRBJ2-1, with a weak D call TRBD2 (5 bases). Trimming removed 4 bases from V and 3 bases from J, with 17 bases in between. This CDR3 region has 16 residues. Germline V gene data show CDR1 as SGHRS and CDR2 as YFSETQ. This CDR3 is CASSQTLGGSYNEQFF. In DNA form, the CDR3 reads TGCGCCAGCAGCCAGACTCTCGGTGGGAGCTACAATGAGCAGTTCTTC.